One sample yielded the 9 T cell receptor beta chains listed below, sequenced in a study of cytomegalovirus exposure and HLA in healthy donors. The PCR ran on 60 Vbeta and 13 Jbeta primers. Libraries were prepared by immunoSEQ multiplex PCR; TCRdb keeps only in-frame clonotypes and omits some of them. The data contain about 150,000 clones, roughly 80% of them seen just once; the ten biggest clones take up approximately 6%. The sequencing sample was made of PBMCs. All receptors derive from a man aged 30 to 39 in good health and CMV-seropositive.

The gene calls are TRBV6-6 and TRBJ2-5; tentative D call: TRBD2 (5 bases). The CDR3 extends over 15 amino acids. V was trimmed by 3 bases and J by 4 bases, leaving 15 bases between them. Germline-derived CDR1 and CDR2 are MNHNY and SVGAGI (reference sequence). CDR3 loop: CASSYIRGLGETQYF. As DNA, the CDR3 is TGTGCCAGCAGTTATATTCGGGGTCTAGGAGAGACCCAGTACTTC.

CDR3 bases: TGTGCCAGCTCACCACGGGCAGAATATGGCTACACCTTC. Translation: CASSPRAEYGYTF. V and J are TRBV18 and TRBJ1-2; no reliable D call. Trimming cost V 1 base and J 5 bases, with 8 bases left between them. Germline CDR1 KGHSH, CDR2 LQKENI. This CDR3 comprises 13 residues.

In its sample, this clone was seen once. The chain couples TRBV30 to TRBJ1-2, with D possibly being TRBD1 (6 bases). The CDR3 loop spans 11 amino acids. Trimming shortened V by 0 bases and J by 10 bases, and 9 bases separated the two germline ends. CDR1 GTSNPN and CDR2 SVGIG come from the germline V gene (reference sequence). The CDR3 DNA reads TGTGCCTGGAGTGTATCAGGGGTCTACACCTTC. Its protein is CAWSVSGVYTF.

The table lists this clone with a count of one. The rearrangement links TRBV10-3 to TRBJ1-2; 7 bases are shared with TRBD1. Germline CDR1 ENHRY, CDR2 SYGVKD. The CDR3 covers 14 residues. The V gene end was trimmed by 4 bases and the J gene end by 4 bases; junction bases not matched to a gene: 6. The CDR3, as DNA: TGTGCCATCAGTGCGACGACAGGGATCTATGGCTACACCTTC. Encoded protein: CAISATTGIYGYTF.

This chain connects TRBV5-7 to TRBJ2-5, with a tentative D call TRBD2 (5 bases). TRBV5-7 is noted as an ORF with a role that remains uncertain. Trimming pared 4 bases from V and 6 bases from J, leaving 16 bases between. This CDR3 spans 14 amino acids. As DNA, the CDR3 is TGTGCCAGCAGCCATGGCGAGGCGGGCAAGACCCAGTACTTC. Its translation is CASSHGEAGKTQYF.

This sequence joins TRBV11-2 and TRBJ2-5, with 7 bases lining up with TRBD1. The V gene end was trimmed by 3 bases and the J gene end by 5 bases; junction bases not matched to a gene: 3. The CDR3 is made up of 13 amino acids. The germline V gene has CDR1 SGHAT and CDR2 FQNNGV. The CDR3 DNA reads as TGTGCCAGCAGCTTTAGGGGGCTGGAGACCCAGTACTTC. Amino acid sequence: CASSFRGLETQYF.

The chain couples TRBV25-1 to TRBJ2-5; TRBD1 aligns across 8 bases. Per germline, CDR1 MGHDK and CDR2 SYGVNS. This CDR3 region has 17 residues. V was pared by 3 bases and J by 3 bases, with 12 bases of the junction left unmatched. CDR3: CASSDHLDREKKETQYF. As DNA, the CDR3 is TGTGCCAGCAGTGATCACTTGGACAGGGAGAAAAAAGAGACCCAGTACTTC.

The rearrangement joins TRBV2 to TRBJ1-2, with D maybe TRBD1 (5 bases). V shed 6 bases and J shed 5 bases, with 13 bases lying between them. The CDR3 sequence is 13 residues long. Germline V CDR1 and CDR2: SNHLY, FYNNEI. The CDR3 coding sequence is TGTGCCAGCAGACGAGACAGCTTATATGGCTACACCTTC. As protein: CASRRDSLYGYTF.

A few counts support this clone. The rearrangement links TRBV28 to TRBJ2-7, with 10 bases fitting TRBD2. The CDR3 sequence is 15 residues long. V shed 2 bases, J shed 2 bases, and the junction held 3 bases outside the gene matches. Germline V gives CDR1 MDHEN, CDR2 SYDVKM. CDR3 sequence reads: CASSLQLAGTYEQYF. As DNA, the CDR3 is TGTGCCAGCAGTTTACAACTAGCGGGAACCTACGAGCAGTACTTC.